The 21 T cell receptor beta chains given below trace back to one sample, sequenced in a study of blood T cells in healthy people across ages. The second PCR ran about 7 to 12 cycles with a sample-barcoded 5' primer and J-beta primers. Each CDR3 protein gets one entry after TCRdb re-called the 5' RACE reads with MiXCR. In the table there are 850,000 to 1,000,000 distinct CDR3 sequences, around 49% of which are singletons. Sequencing was carried out using blood. These receptors came from a man aged 30-40 years in good health.

This clonotype was observed a handful of times. The V and J genes are TRBV11-2 and TRBJ2-3, with TRBD1 matching 8 bases. Germline V gene sequence: CDR1 SGHAT, CDR2 FQNNGV. CDR3 length: 19 residues. V shed 0 bases, J shed 0 bases, and the junction held 11 bases outside the gene matches. The CDR3 region is CASSLDPRDRRSSTDTQYF. The CDR3 bases are TGTGCCAGCAGCTTAGACCCCCGGGACAGGAGATCTAGCACAGATACGCAGTATTTT.

This sequence joins TRBV7-9 and TRBJ2-7, with TRBD2 as a possible D gene (5 bases). TRBJ2-5 matches the DNA end more closely, so the J call is doubtful. The CDR3 loop spans 14 amino acids. CDR1 is SEHNR and CDR2 is FQNEAQ in the germline V gene (reference sequence). CDR3 amino acids: CASSLTGIEGTQYF. Written as DNA, the CDR3 is TGTGCCAGCAGCTTAACCGGGATCGAGGGGACCCAGTACTTC.

The chain has TRBV6-2 or TRBV6-3 and TRBJ2-1; 10 positions agree with TRBD1. CDR3 length: 15 amino acids. CDR1 and CDR2 (germline): MNHEY, SVGEGT. With 7 bases clipped from V and 15 bases from J, the junction kept 18 bases outside the gene matches. As DNA, the CDR3 is TGTGCCAGCACCCGGGGCGGGACAGGGGCTTTTGAAAGGTTCTTC. Translation: CASTRGGTGAFERFF.

The rearrangement uses TRBV20-1 and TRBJ2-5; 9 positions agree with TRBD1. Germline CDR1 is DFQATT and CDR2 is SNEGSKA (reference sequence). V lost 1 base, J lost 8 bases, and 8 bases stayed unmatched. This CDR3 has 14 residues. The CDR3 coding sequence is TGCAGTGCTAGAGCAGCCGGGACAGGGTATACCCAGTACTTC. Translating gives CSARAAGTGYTQYF.

The V call is TRBV28, the J call TRBJ2-7; TRBD2 is a possible D gene (6 bases). V was cut by 10 bases and J by 3 bases, with 7 bases left in between. The CDR3 sequence is 10 residues long. Germline CDR1 is MDHEN and CDR2 is SYDVKM. The DNA for the CDR3 is TGTGCCACCGGGGGCTACGAGCAGTACTTC. Its translation is CATGGYEQYF.

The V gene is TRBV6-1, the J gene TRBJ2-7; no firm D call. V shed 7 bases and J shed 3 bases, with 7 bases lying between them. Germline V gives CDR1 MNHNS, CDR2 SASEGT. This CDR3 has 11 amino acids. In nucleotides, the CDR3 is TGTGCCAGCATGACGGACTACGAGCAGTACTTC. Translating it yields CASMTDYEQYF.

The gene calls are TRBV12-3 or TRBV12-4 and TRBJ2-3; 7 bases fit TRBD1. J was trimmed by 2 bases and V by 10 bases; bases with no gene match: 6. CDR3 size: 13 residues. CDR3 bases: TGTGCCATCCGACAGGGAGACACAGATACGCAGTATTTT. Translating it yields CAIRQGDTDTQYF.

V gene TRBV6-5 combines with J gene TRBJ2-1; 7 bases map to TRBD1. Trimming cost V 5 bases and J 5 bases; bases outside gene matches: 6. Germline assignment: CDR1 MNHEY and CDR2 SVGAGI. The CDR3 covers 14 residues. Written as DNA, the CDR3 is TGTGCCAGCAGTAGACAGGGTAGCCACAATGAGCAGTTCTTC. Protein sequence: CASSRQGSHNEQFF.

This clonotype was counted between two and nine times. This chain joins TRBV5-6 and TRBJ2-7; no clear D. Trimming cost V 1 base and J 0 bases, with 8 bases left between them. Germline CDR1 reads SGHDT; CDR2 reads YYEEEE. The CDR3 spans 14 residues. CDR3 loop: CASSLRWSSYEQYF. The CDR3, as DNA: TGTGCCAGCAGCTTGAGATGGAGCTCCTACGAGCAGTACTTC.

The chain combines TRBV20-1 with TRBJ1-2; D is unclear. CDR3 size: 13 residues. With 1 base removed from V and 6 bases from J, the gap between germline ends came to 12 bases. Germline V gene sequence: CDR1 DFQATT, CDR2 SNEGSKA (reference sequence). The CDR3 DNA reads as TGCAGTGCTAGAGTCGGGTCTGGGGATGGCTACACCTTC. This encodes CSARVGSGDGYTF.

V usage is TRBV7-9 and J usage is TRBJ2-2; D ambiguous. CDR1 and CDR2 from the germline V gene are SEHNR and FQNEAQ (reference sequence). V dropped 5 bases and J dropped 5 bases, with 15 bases sitting between them. This CDR3 is built from 15 residues. The CDR3 reads CASSPPETSTGELFF. CDR3 nucleotide sequence: TGTGCCAGCAGCCCGCCTGAGACATCTACCGGGGAGCTGTTTTTT.

J is TRBJ2-7 and V is TRBV10-3; TRBD1 matches 7 bases. The CDR3 loop spans 15 amino acids. V lost 3 bases, J lost 0 bases, and 5 bases stayed unmatched. CDR1 and CDR2 (germline): ENHRY, SYGVKD. CDR3 amino acids: CAISEPTGNSYEQYF. In DNA form, the CDR3 reads TGTGCCATCAGTGAACCGACAGGGAACTCCTACGAGCAGTACTTC.

This rearrangement joins TRBV6-6 to TRBJ1-1, with 8 bases aligning to TRBD1. CDR3 length: 14 amino acids. From germline, CDR1 is MNHNY and CDR2 SVGAGI (reference sequence). V dropped 7 bases and J dropped 2; count of bases not matched to a gene: 6. CDR3 DNA sequence: TGTGCCAGCAACCCCGACAGGGGAAACACTGAAGCTTTCTTT. Protein product: CASNPDRGNTEAFF.

V is TRBV11-3 and J is TRBJ2-1, with a weak D call TRBD2 (7 bases). The CDR3 extends over 17 amino acids. Germline V lookup: CDR1 SGHNT, CDR2 YENEEA. With 1 base removed from V and 2 bases from J, the gap between germline ends came to 15 bases. The CDR3 is CASSLGSRRGPYNEQFF. In nucleotides, the CDR3 is TGTGCCAGCAGCTTAGGGTCACGGCGGGGGCCCTACAATGAGCAGTTCTTC. Full variable domain (rest looked up from reference TRBV11-3 and TRBJ2-1): EAGVVQSPRYKIIEKKQPVAFWCNPISGHNTLYWYLQNLGQGPELLIRYENEEAVDDSQLPKDRFSAERLKGVDSTLKIQPAELGDSAVYLCASSLGSRRGPYNEQFFGPGTRLTVL.

V and J are TRBV30 and TRBJ1-3; D is undetermined. Trimming removed 0 bases at V and 0 bases at J, with 3 bases between. The CDR3 extends over 13 amino acids. Per the germline V gene, CDR1 is GTSNPN and CDR2 is SVGIG (reference sequence). The CDR3 sequence is CAWSVDSGNTIYF. DNA of the CDR3: TGTGCCTGGAGTGTAGACTCTGGAAACACCATATATTTT.

The CDR3 is CASTQTKGYTF. CDR3 nucleotides: TGTGCCAGCACCCAAACAAAGGGCTACACCTTC. The rearrangement links TRBV27 to TRBJ1-2; D is unresolved. V gave up 7 bases and J gave up 8 bases, with 11 bases separating them. Germline-derived CDR1 and CDR2 are MNHEY and SMNVEV (reference sequence). The CDR3 runs to 11 residues.

The chain has TRBV2 and TRBJ2-4; 9 bases align to TRBD1. The CDR3 extends over 16 amino acids. Germline V CDR1 and CDR2: SNHLY, FYNNEI. V was clipped by 1 base and J by 6 bases; unmatched bases: 7. The CDR3 DNA reads TGTGCCAGCAGTGAAGGCAACAGGGGGCAAGGAAACATTCAGTACTTC. Translation: CASSEGNRGQGNIQYF. Full variable domain (outside the CDR3, taken from reference TRBV2 and TRBJ2-4): EPEVTQTPSHQVTQMGQEVILRCVPISNHLYFYWYRQILGQKVEFLVSFYNNEISEKSEIFDDQFSVERPDGSNFTLKIRSTKLEDSAMYFCASSEGNRGQGNIQYFGAGTRLSVL.

V is TRBV24-1 and J is TRBJ2-5; perhaps D is TRBD1 or TRBD2 (7 bases each). Trimming shortened V by 6 bases and J by 5 bases, and 21 bases separated the two germline ends. Looked up from germline, CDR1 is KGHDR and CDR2 is SFDVKD. This CDR3 contains 16 residues. DNA for the CDR3: TGTGCCACCAGTCCCGGGGAGGGGGCTATCGGGGAGACCCAGTACTTC. This translates into CATSPGEGAIGETQYF.

The rearrangement uses TRBV12-3 or TRBV12-4 and TRBJ1-5; D gene unclear. CDR3 length equals 13 residues. V shed 3 bases and J shed 7 bases, with 10 bases lying between them. CDR3 residues: CASSLDLRQPQHF. CDR3 in DNA: TGTGCCAGCAGTTTGGATCTACGGCAGCCCCAGCATTTT.

The J gene is TRBJ1-4, the V gene TRBV25-1, with D possibly matching TRBD1 (5 bases). The CDR3 totals 15 residues. The V end lost 5 bases, the J end lost 8 bases, and 18 bases lay between the germline ends. Per the germline V gene, CDR1 is MGHDK and CDR2 is SYGVNS. The DNA for the CDR3 is TGTGCCAGCAGTACCCCGGCAGGGAGACGGGAAAAACTGTTTTTT. It is translated as CASSTPAGRREKLFF.

The rearrangement uses TRBV5-1 and TRBJ2-7; either TRBD1 or TRBD2 may fit D (6 bases each). The J call is uncertain, as TRBJ2-4 better fits the DNA end. The CDR3 runs to 15 residues. From germline, CDR1 is SGHRS and CDR2 YFSETQ. The CDR3 coding sequence is TGCGCCAGCAGCTTGGGTCCGGGGGCGCCCAACATTCAGTACTTC. The encoded protein is CASSLGPGAPNIQYF.